One sample yielded the 32 T cell receptor beta chains listed below, sequenced in a study of T cell responses to AZD1222 COVID-19 vaccine. Repertoires were generated with immunoSEQ multiplex PCR, while TCRdb's copy carries only in-frame clones and drops some. The table includes more than 150,000 clones, 92% detected once. Sequenced material: peripheral blood, taken 28 days after the second AZD1222 dose. The receptors here all came from an adult who received the AZD1222 COVID-19 vaccine.

V and J are TRBV29-1 and TRBJ1-2; 8 bases line up with TRBD1. The ends lost 3 bases at V and 4 bases at J; junction bases unmatched: 4. Germline CDR1 is SQVTM and CDR2 is ANQGSEA. CDR3 length equals 13 residues. The CDR3: CSVDQGASYGYTF. The CDR3 DNA sequence: TGCAGCGTTGATCAGGGGGCCTCCTATGGCTACACCTTC.

In DNA form, the CDR3 reads TGTGCCAGCAATCCCCAGGGATCCTACGAGCAGTACTTC. It translates to CASNPQGSYEQYF. The rearrangement uses TRBV7-8 and TRBJ2-7, with a tentative D call TRBD1 (5 bases). Germline CDR1 and CDR2: SGHVS and FQNEAQ. Trimming took 7 bases from V and 1 from J, leaving 11 bases between them. The CDR3 consists of 13 residues.

This chain links TRBV7-2 with TRBJ1-1, with 8 bases identical to TRBD1. Germline trimming cut 8 bases from V and 3 bases from J; bases unmatched to any gene: 5. The CDR3 sequence is 13 residues long. Germline V CDR1 and CDR2: SGHTA, FQGNSA. CDR3 bases: TGTGCCAGCGGACTACAGGGGGACACTGAAGCTTTCTTT. As protein: CASGLQGDTEAFF.

The chain links TRBV27 to TRBJ1-3, with a tentative D call TRBD1 (6 bases). The CDR3 contains 15 residues. Germline V lookup: CDR1 MNHEY, CDR2 SMNVEV (reference sequence). Trimming took 5 bases from V and 0 from J, leaving 11 bases between them. CDR3 region: CASSLQGSSGNTIYF. The CDR3 DNA sequence: TGTGCCAGCAGTCTACAGGGCTCCTCTGGAAACACCATATATTTT.

The V call is TRBV10-2, the J call TRBJ1-3; D not resolved. With 9 bases removed from V and 4 bases from J, the gap between germline ends came to 13 bases. Germline V gene data show CDR1 as WSHSY and CDR2 as SAAADI. The CDR3 spans 13 residues. The DNA of the CDR3 is TGCGCCAGTTCCTCGGCGCGGGGAAACACCATATATTTT. Protein sequence: CASSSARGNTIYF.

The J gene is TRBJ2-1, the V gene TRBV12-3 or TRBV12-4; a possible D gene is TRBD2 (5 bases). The CDR3 runs 11 residues. The ends were cut back, 3 bases at V and 15 bases at J, with 12 bases in the middle. As DNA, the CDR3 is TGTGCCAGCAGTTTTAGGGAGTATAGGTTCTTC. Protein: CASSFREYRFF.

V usage is TRBV4-1 and J usage is TRBJ2-7; perhaps TRBD2 as D (6 bases). The germline gives CDR1 MGHRA, CDR2 YSYEKL. CDR3 length equals 17 residues. V lost 4 bases and J lost 2, with 21 bases in between. The CDR3 sequence is CASSPLYRARDTYEQYF. The CDR3 coding sequence is TGCGCCAGCAGCCCACTATACCGGGCGCGGGATACCTACGAGCAGTACTTC.

A single count supports this clone. CDR3 in amino acids: CASRSGENSPLHF. DNA for the CDR3: TGCGCCAGCAGATCGGGAGAAAATTCACCCCTCCACTTT. J is TRBJ1-6 and V is TRBV4-3, with D unresolved. V lost 6 bases, J lost 7 bases, and 10 bases lay in between. The CDR3 sequence is 13 residues long. The V gene's germline CDR1 is LGHNA and CDR2 YSLEER.

V and J are TRBV29-1 and TRBJ2-3; 8 bases agree with TRBD1. CDR1 SQVTM and CDR2 ANQGSEA come from the germline V gene. The CDR3 contains 14 residues. Trimming removed 7 bases from V and 4 bases from J; junction bases left unmatched: 10. CDR3 sequence: CSGRTGTTADTQYF. The CDR3 nucleotides are TGCAGCGGCCGGACAGGGACGACAGCAGATACGCAGTATTTT.

J is TRBJ1-5 and V is TRBV6-6; 7 bases line up with TRBD1. Germline loops: CDR1 MNHNY, CDR2 SVGAGI (reference sequence). The CDR3 consists of 15 residues. J was trimmed by 0 bases and V by 2 bases; bases with no gene match: 1. CDR3 loop: CASSYQGDSNQPQHF. As DNA, the CDR3 is TGTGCCAGCAGTTACCAGGGGGATAGCAATCAGCCCCAGCATTTT.

The genes are TRBV28 and TRBJ1-3, with D uncertain. There are 18 residues in the CDR3. Germline loops: CDR1 MDHEN, CDR2 SYDVKM. The V end was cut by 6 bases, the J end by 0 bases, with 21 bases between. In DNA, the CDR3 is TGTGCCAGCAGCCCAACCTTCACGCTTTTAAACTCTGGAAACACCATATATTTT. Its protein is CASSPTFTLLNSGNTIYF.

Only one count was recorded for this clone. The V call is TRBV6-5, the J call TRBJ2-6, with D uncertain. CDR3 length: 15 amino acids. With 4 bases removed from V and 0 bases from J, the gap between germline ends came to 7 bases. Germline CDR1 and CDR2: MNHEY and SVGAGI. For the CDR3, the DNA is TGTGCCAGCAGTTCTGGATCCTCTGGGGCCAACGTCCTGACTTTC. Its translation: CASSSGSSGANVLTF.

V usage is TRBV18 and J usage is TRBJ1-5; 7 nucleotides line up with TRBD1. Per germline, CDR1 KGHSH and CDR2 LQKENI. The ends lost 6 bases at V and 5 bases at J; junction bases unmatched: 7. The CDR3 runs 14 residues. CDR3: CASSGTVQDQPQHF. The CDR3 DNA sequence: TGTGCCAGCTCCGGGACAGTTCAAGATCAGCCCCAGCATTTT.

The chain carries TRBV11-3 and TRBJ2-1; no definite D call. Germline assignment: CDR1 SGHNT and CDR2 YENEEA. The V gene lost 0 bases and the J gene lost 5 bases, with 2 bases spanning the gap. This CDR3 has 12 residues. The CDR3, as DNA: TGTGCCAGCAGCTTAGACCACAATGAGCAGTTCTTC. Translating gives CASSLDHNEQFF.

The chain couples TRBV18 to TRBJ2-2, with TRBD2 matching over 9 bases. The germline gives CDR1 KGHSH, CDR2 LQKENI. This CDR3 is 20 amino acids long. Unmatched junction bases numbered 15, after V lost 0 bases and J lost 4 bases. CDR3 sequence (DNA): TGTGCCAGCTCACCACCGTTCTCCTTAGCGAGCGGGGGGCCCACCGGGGAGCTGTTTTTT. Translated, it gives CASSPPFSLASGGPTGELFF.

The chain links TRBV28 to TRBJ2-5, with TRBD1 identical over 12 bases. Trimming cost V 4 bases and J 5 bases; bases outside gene matches: 11. CDR1 MDHEN and CDR2 SYDVKM come from the germline V gene. The CDR3 has 17 amino acids. The CDR3: CASSSPGTGGAGETQYF. The CDR3 DNA reads TGTGCCAGCAGTTCCCCCGGGACAGGGGGCGCCGGGGAGACCCAGTACTTC.

In DNA, the CDR3 is TGTGCCAGCAGCCCAAGAGCGGGGGTGGCGGAGACCCAGTACTTC. As protein: CASSPRAGVAETQYF. This sequence joins TRBV7-3 and TRBJ2-5, with 8 bases that match TRBD2. J lost 5 bases, V lost 5 bases, and 10 bases had no gene match. CDR1 and CDR2 (germline): SGHTA, FQGTGA. CDR3 length: 15 residues.

The chain links TRBV29-1 to TRBJ2-1; the D is unclear. V lost 4 bases to trimming and J lost 8 bases, with 15 bases between them. The CDR3 length is 13 residues. Germline V gene sequence: CDR1 SQVTM, CDR2 ANQGSEA. CDR3 nucleotide sequence: TGCAGCGTTGTTGAGCAGGCCGGGTATGAGCAGTTCTTC. Protein: CSVVEQAGYEQFF.

The gene calls are TRBV30 and TRBJ1-1; D unresolved. CDR3 size: 13 residues. Per germline, CDR1 GTSNPN and CDR2 SVGIG (reference sequence). The V gene lost 4 bases and the J gene lost 4 bases, with 13 bases spanning the gap. CDR3 amino acids: CAWILGPGTEAFF. The CDR3 nucleotides are TGTGCCTGGATCCTTGGGCCAGGCACTGAAGCTTTCTTT.

The rearrangement links TRBV19 to TRBJ2-5; D could derive from TRBD1 or TRBD2 (6 bases each). Germline V lookup: CDR1 LNHDA, CDR2 SQIVND (reference sequence). The CDR3 length is 16 residues. V shed 4 bases and J shed 3 bases, with 18 bases lying between them. The CDR3 DNA sequence: TGTGCCAGTAGTACCGGAAGGGGGGTCTGGGAAGAGACCCAGTACTTC. Its protein product is CASSTGRGVWEETQYF.

This sequence joins TRBV5-1 and TRBJ1-1, with 11 bases lining up with TRBD1. This CDR3 spans 15 amino acids. Germline loops: CDR1 SGHRS, CDR2 YFSETQ. Trimming removed 2 bases from V and 7 bases from J; junction bases left unmatched: 7. The CDR3 DNA follows: TGCGCCAGCAGCTTAAGCCCCGGGACAGGGGGTGAAGCTTTCTTT. Its translation is CASSLSPGTGGEAFF. Together with reference TRBV5-1 and TRBJ1-1, the CDR3 gives the full variable domain: KAGVTQTPRYLIKTRGQQVTLSCSPISGHRSVSWYQQTPGQGLQFLFEYFSETQRNKGNFPGRFSGRQFSNSRSEMNVSTLELGDSALYLCASSLSPGTGGEAFFGQGTRLTVV.

The chain joins TRBV28 to TRBJ1-1; TRBD1 might be the D (6 bases). Germline V CDR1 and CDR2: MDHEN, SYDVKM. CDR3 length: 17 amino acids. The ends were cut back, 8 bases at V and 5 bases at J, with 27 bases in the middle. CDR3: CASASGEAGKVRTEAFF. The CDR3, as DNA: TGTGCCAGCGCCTCAGGGGAGGCAGGGAAGGTTCGGACTGAAGCTTTCTTT. Full variable domain (rest looked up from reference TRBV28 and TRBJ1-1): DVKVTQSSRYLVKRTGEKVFLECVQDMDHENMFWYRQDPGLGLRLIYFSYDVKMKEKGDIPEGYSVSREKKERFSLILESASTNQTSMYLCASASGEAGKVRTEAFFGQGTRLTVV.

The gene calls are TRBV11-2 and TRBJ1-2; no clear D. Germline assignment: CDR1 SGHAT and CDR2 FQNNGV. V lost 1 base and J 5 bases, leaving 11 bases between the germline ends. This CDR3 region has 14 residues. Here the CDR3 reads CASSLVASSYGYTF. In nucleotides, the CDR3 is TGTGCCAGCAGCTTAGTCGCCAGTTCTTATGGCTACACCTTC.

The sample holds a few counts of this clone. The chain employs TRBV3-1 (or the pseudogene TRBV3-2) and TRBJ1-6; D ambiguous. The V end was cut by 6 bases, the J end by 8 bases, with 23 bases between. The CDR3 contains 17 residues. CDR1 LGHDT and CDR2 YNNKEL come from the germline V gene (reference sequence). The CDR3 DNA reads as TGTGCCAGCAGACTGGGCTGGGGTACAACCGGGGATTCACCCCTCCACTTT. Protein sequence: CASRLGWGTTGDSPLHF.

The CDR3 sequence is CASSISPNEQYF. CDR3 bases: TGTGCCAGTAGTATTTCCCCAAACGAGCAGTACTTC. The chain carries TRBV19 and TRBJ2-7; D is unclear. Germline lookup yields CDR1 LNHDA and CDR2 SQIVND (reference sequence). The CDR3 length is 12 residues. The V end lost 3 bases, the J end lost 5 bases, and 8 bases lay between the germline ends. Based on the CDR3 plus reference TRBV19 and TRBJ2-7, the full variable domain is DGGITQSPKYLFRKEGQNVTLSCEQNLNHDAMYWYRQDPGQGLRLIYYSQIVNDFQKGDIAEGYSVSREKKESFPLTVTSAQKNPTAFYLCASSISPNEQYFGPGTRLTVT.

The rearrangement links TRBV6-5 to TRBJ1-5, with D unclear. The CDR3 runs 13 residues. Germline loops: CDR1 MNHEY, CDR2 SVGAGI. V lost 4 bases and J 4 bases, leaving 8 bases between the germline ends. The CDR3 DNA is TGTGCCAGCAGTTCGGTAGAGAATCAGCCCCAGCATTTT. Amino acids: CASSSVENQPQHF.

V and J are TRBV30 and TRBJ1-1; perhaps TRBD1 as D (5 bases). The length of the CDR3 is 13 residues. Trimming took 0 bases from V and 4 from J, leaving 9 bases between them. The germline CDR1 and CDR2 sequences are GTSNPN and SVGIG (reference sequence). As DNA, the CDR3 is TGTGCCTGGAGTGTACTGGGGGGCACTGAAGCTTTCTTT. This sequence encodes CAWSVLGGTEAFF.

J is TRBJ1-1 and V is TRBV7-2; no definite D call. This CDR3 spans 13 amino acids. Deletions cut 7 bases from V and 1 base from J, with 10 bases between. CDR1 SGHTA and CDR2 FQGNSA come from the germline V gene. For the CDR3, the DNA is TGTGCCAGCACTCTAGGACCGAACACTGAAGCTTTCTTT. Its translation is CASTLGPNTEAFF.

The chain joins TRBV19 to TRBJ1-4; D is ambiguous. Germline lookup yields CDR1 LNHDA and CDR2 SQIVND (reference sequence). The CDR3 sequence is 17 residues long. V was pared by 1 base and J by 0 bases, with 12 bases between. DNA for the CDR3: TGTGCCAGTAGTATAGGGCGCAGCCCTGCAACTAATGAAAAACTGTTTTTT. Translated, it gives CASSIGRSPATNEKLFF.

This sequence joins TRBV28 and TRBJ1-4, with TRBD1 identical over 8 bases. V was clipped by 4 bases and J by 8 bases; unmatched bases: 9. CDR3 size: 15 residues. Germline CDR1 is MDHEN and CDR2 is SYDVKM. CDR3 sequence reads: CASSSSGGAGEKLFF. CDR3 DNA: TGTGCCAGCAGTTCCTCAGGGGGCGCGGGAGAAAAACTGTTTTTT.

The chain is built from TRBV2 and TRBJ2-3; TRBD2 matches 14 bases. The germline CDR1 and CDR2 sequences are SNHLY and FYNNEI. The ends lost 5 bases at V and 6 bases at J; junction bases unmatched: 4. The CDR3 extends over 15 amino acids. CDR3 sequence (DNA): TGTGCCAGCAGTTCGGGACTAGCGGGAGCCGATACGCAGTATTTT. Its protein product is CASSSGLAGADTQYF.

CDR3: CASTLGGLSNYGYTF. The DNA for the CDR3 is TGTGCCAGCACCCTCGGGGGCCTCTCTAACTATGGCTACACCTTC. The chain uses TRBV6-5 and TRBJ1-2; perhaps TRBD1 as D (6 bases). This CDR3 region has 15 residues. The germline V gene encodes CDR1 MNHEY and CDR2 SVGAGI. V was clipped by 7 bases and J by 0 bases, with 15 bases between them.